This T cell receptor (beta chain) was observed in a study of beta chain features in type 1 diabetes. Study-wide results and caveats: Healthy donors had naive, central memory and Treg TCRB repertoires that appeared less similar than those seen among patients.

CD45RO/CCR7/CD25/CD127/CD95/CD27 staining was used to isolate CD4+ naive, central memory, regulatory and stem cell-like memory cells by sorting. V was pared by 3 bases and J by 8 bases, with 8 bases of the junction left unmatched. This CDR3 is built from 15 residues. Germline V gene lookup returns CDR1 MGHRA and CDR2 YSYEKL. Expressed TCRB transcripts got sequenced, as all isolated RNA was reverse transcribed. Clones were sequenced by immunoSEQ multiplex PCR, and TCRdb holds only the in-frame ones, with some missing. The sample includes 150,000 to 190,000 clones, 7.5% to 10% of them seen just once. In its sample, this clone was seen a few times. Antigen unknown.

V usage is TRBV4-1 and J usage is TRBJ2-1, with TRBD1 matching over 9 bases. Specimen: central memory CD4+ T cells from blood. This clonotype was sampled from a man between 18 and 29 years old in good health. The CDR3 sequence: CASSQAGTGSDEQFF. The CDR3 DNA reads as TGCGCCAGCAGCCAGGCCGGGACAGGGAGTGATGAGCAGTTCTTC.